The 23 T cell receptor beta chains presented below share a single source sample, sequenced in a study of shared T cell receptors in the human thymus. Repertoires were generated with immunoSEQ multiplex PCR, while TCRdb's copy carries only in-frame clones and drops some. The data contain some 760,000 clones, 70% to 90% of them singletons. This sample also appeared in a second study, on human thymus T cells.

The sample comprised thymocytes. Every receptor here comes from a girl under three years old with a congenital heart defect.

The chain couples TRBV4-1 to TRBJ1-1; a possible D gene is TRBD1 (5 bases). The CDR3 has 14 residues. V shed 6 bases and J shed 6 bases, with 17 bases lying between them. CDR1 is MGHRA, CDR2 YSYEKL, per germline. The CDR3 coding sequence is TGCGCCAGCAGGATCGAGGGCGGGGGTGCTGAAGCTTTCTTT. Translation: CASRIEGGGAEAFF.

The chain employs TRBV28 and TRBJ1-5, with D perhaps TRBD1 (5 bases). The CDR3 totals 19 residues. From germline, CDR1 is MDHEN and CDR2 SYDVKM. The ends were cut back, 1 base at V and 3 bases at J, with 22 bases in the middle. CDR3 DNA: TGTGCCAGCAGTTTATCTTCCCGGGCCAGGGTATACCTCAATCAGCCCCAGCATTTT. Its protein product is CASSLSSRARVYLNQPQHF. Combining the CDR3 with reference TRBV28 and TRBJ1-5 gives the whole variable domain DVKVTQSSRYLVKRTGEKVFLECVQDMDHENMFWYRQDPGLGLRLIYFSYDVKMKEKGDIPEGYSVSREKKERFSLILESASTNQTSMYLCASSLSSRARVYLNQPQHFGDGTRLSIL.

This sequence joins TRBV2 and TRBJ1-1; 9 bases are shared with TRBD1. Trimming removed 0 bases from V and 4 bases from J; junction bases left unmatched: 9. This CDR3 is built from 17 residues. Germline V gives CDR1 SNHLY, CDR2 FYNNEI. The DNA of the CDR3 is TGTGCCAGCAGTGAAGCGTGGGGACAGGGAGGAGTCACTGAAGCTTTCTTT. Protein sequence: CASSEAWGQGGVTEAFF.

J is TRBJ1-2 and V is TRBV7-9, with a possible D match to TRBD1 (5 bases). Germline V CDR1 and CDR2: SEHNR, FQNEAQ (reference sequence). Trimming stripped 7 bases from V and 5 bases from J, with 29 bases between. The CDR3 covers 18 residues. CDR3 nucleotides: TGTGCCAGCACCGATAAGGAGCCATCGGGACTCCTGGGATATGGCTACACCTTC. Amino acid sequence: CASTDKEPSGLLGYGYTF.

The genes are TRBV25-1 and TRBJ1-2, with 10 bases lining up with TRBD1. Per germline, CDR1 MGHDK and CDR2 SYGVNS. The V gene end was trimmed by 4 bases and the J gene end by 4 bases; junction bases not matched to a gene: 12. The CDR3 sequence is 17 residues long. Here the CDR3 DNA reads TGTGCCAGCAGTGGACTGTCCCGGACAGGGGGGGTCTATGGCTACACCTTC. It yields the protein CASSGLSRTGGVYGYTF.

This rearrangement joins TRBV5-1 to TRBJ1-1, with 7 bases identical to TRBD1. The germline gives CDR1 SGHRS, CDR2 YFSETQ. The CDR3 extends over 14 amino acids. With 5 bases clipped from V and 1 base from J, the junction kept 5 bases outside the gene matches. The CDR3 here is CASSKRQGNTEAFF. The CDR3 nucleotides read TGCGCCAGCAGTAAGAGACAGGGGAACACTGAAGCTTTCTTT. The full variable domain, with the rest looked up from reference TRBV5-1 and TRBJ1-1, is KAGVTQTPRYLIKTRGQQVTLSCSPISGHRSVSWYQQTPGQGLQFLFEYFSETQRNKGNFPGRFSGRQFSNSRSEMNVSTLELGDSALYLCASSKRQGNTEAFFGQGTRLTVV.

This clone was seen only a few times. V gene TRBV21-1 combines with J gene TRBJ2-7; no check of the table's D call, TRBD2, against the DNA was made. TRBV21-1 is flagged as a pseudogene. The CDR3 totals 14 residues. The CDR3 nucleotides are TGTGCCAGCAGCCACCAGGGAGGAGACTACGAGCAGTACTTC. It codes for CASSHQGGDYEQYF.

The CDR3 DNA sequence: TGTGCCAGCAGTTTTGCGTCTCAAAATAATTCACCCCTCCACTTT. The encoded protein is CASSFASQNNSPLHF. This rearrangement joins TRBV27 to TRBJ1-6; D not resolved. CDR3 length: 15 residues. Germline CDR1 MNHEY, CDR2 SMNVEV (reference sequence). With 3 bases removed from V and 5 bases from J, the gap between germline ends came to 11 bases.

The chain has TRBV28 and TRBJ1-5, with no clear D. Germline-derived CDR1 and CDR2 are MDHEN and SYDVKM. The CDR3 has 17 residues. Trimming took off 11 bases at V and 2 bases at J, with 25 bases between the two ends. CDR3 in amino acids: CAGEHRNSDGRNQPQHF. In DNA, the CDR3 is TGTGCCGGAGAGCACCGGAACTCAGATGGCCGCAATCAGCCCCAGCATTTT.

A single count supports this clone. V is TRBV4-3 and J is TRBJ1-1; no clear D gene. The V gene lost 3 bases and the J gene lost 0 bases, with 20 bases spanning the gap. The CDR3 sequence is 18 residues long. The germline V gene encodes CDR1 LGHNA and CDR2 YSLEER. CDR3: CASSHNATNYWMNTEAFF. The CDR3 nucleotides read TGCGCCAGCAGCCATAACGCCACGAACTACTGGATGAACACTGAAGCTTTCTTT.

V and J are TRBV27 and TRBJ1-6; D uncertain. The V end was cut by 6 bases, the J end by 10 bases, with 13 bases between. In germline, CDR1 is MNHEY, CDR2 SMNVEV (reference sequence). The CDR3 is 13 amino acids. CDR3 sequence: CASSDSRPSPLHF. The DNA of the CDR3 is TGTGCCAGCAGCGACTCTCGACCCTCACCCCTCCACTTT.

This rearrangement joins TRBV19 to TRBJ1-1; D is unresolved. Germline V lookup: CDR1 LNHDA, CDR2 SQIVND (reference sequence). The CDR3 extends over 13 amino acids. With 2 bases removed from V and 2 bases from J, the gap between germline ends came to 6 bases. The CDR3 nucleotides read TGTGCCAGTAGTATACAAGCCAACACTGAAGCTTTCTTT. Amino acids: CASSIQANTEAFF.

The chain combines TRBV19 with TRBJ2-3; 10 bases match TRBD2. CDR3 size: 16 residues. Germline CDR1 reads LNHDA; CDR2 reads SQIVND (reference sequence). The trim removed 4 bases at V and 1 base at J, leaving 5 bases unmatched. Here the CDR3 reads CASSRAGGHGTDTQYF. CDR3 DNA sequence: TGTGCCAGTAGTAGAGCGGGGGGGCACGGCACAGATACGCAGTATTTT.

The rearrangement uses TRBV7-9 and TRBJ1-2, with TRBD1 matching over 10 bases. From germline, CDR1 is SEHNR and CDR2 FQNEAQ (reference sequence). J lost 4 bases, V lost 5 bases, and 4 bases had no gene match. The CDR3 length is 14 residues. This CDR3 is CASSPWTGGYGYTF. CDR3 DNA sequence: TGTGCCAGCAGCCCGTGGACAGGGGGCTATGGCTACACCTTC.

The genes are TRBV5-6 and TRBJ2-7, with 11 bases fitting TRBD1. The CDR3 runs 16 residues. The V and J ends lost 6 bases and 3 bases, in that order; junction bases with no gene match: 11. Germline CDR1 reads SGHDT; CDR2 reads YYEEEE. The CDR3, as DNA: TGTGCCAGCACCAATAGAGGACAGGGGGCGATCTACGAGCAGTACTTC. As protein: CASTNRGQGAIYEQYF.

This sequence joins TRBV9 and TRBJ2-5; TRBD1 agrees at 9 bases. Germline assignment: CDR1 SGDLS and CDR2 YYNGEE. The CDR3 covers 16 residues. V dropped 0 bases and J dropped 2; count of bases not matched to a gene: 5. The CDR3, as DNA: TGTGCCAGCAGCGTAGGGGACAGGGACGTTCAAGAGACCCAGTACTTC. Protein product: CASSVGDRDVQETQYF. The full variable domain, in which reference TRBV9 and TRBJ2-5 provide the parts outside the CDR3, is DSGVTQTPKHLITATGQRVTLRCSPRSGDLSVYWYQQSLDQGLQFLIQYYNGEERAKGNILERFSAQQFPDLHSELNLSSLELGDSALYFCASSVGDRDVQETQYFGPGTRLLVL.

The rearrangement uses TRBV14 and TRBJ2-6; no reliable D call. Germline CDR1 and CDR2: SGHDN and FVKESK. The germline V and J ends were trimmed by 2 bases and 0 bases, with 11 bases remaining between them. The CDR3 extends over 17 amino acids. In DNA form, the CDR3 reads TGTGCCAGCAGCCAATCAACCTACAGCTCTGGGGCCAACGTCCTGACTTTC. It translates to CASSQSTYSSGANVLTF.

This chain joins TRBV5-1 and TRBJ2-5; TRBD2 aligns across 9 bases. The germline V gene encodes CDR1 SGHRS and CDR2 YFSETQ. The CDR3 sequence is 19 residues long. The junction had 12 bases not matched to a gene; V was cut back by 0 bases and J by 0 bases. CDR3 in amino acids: CASSLGALWRGGYQETQYF. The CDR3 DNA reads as TGCGCCAGCAGCTTGGGCGCCCTTTGGCGGGGGGGGTACCAAGAGACCCAGTACTTC.

DNA of the CDR3: TGTGCCAGCAGCCAAAACAGGGAAGAAGCGGTTGGCTACACCTTC. Translated: CASSQNREEAVGYTF. The rearrangement links TRBV14 to TRBJ1-2; tentatively, D is TRBD1 (6 bases). Germline V lookup: CDR1 SGHDN, CDR2 FVKESK. Trimming stripped 2 bases from V and 7 bases from J, with 17 bases between. The CDR3 covers 15 residues.

CDR3 region: CATRSRGSNQPQHF. For the CDR3, the DNA is TGTGCCACCAGGTCCCGGGGGAGCAATCAGCCCCAGCATTTT. The chain recombines TRBV15 with TRBJ1-5; D is perhaps TRBD1 (5 bases). CDR1 and CDR2 from the germline V gene are LNHNV and YYDKDF (reference sequence). The CDR3 totals 14 residues. V lost 6 bases to trimming and J lost 1 base, with 10 bases between them.

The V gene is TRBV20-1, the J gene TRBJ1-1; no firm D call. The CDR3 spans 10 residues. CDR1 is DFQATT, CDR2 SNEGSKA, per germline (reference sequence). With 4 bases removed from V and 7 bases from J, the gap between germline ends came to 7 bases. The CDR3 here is CSATSFEAFF. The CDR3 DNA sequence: TGCAGTGCTACCAGTTTTGAAGCTTTCTTT.

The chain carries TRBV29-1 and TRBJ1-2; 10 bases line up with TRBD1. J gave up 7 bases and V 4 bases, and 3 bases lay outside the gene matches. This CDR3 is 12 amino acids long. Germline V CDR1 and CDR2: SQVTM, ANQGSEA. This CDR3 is CSVGDRGIGYTF. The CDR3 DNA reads TGCAGCGTTGGGGACAGGGGTATTGGCTACACCTTC.

This chain's CDR3 is CASSLARTYEQYF. The CDR3 region has the DNA TGTGCCAGCAGCTTAGCGCGCACCTACGAGCAGTACTTC. The chain joins TRBV7-9 to TRBJ2-7, with D uncertain. Germline V CDR1 and CDR2: SEHNR, FQNEAQ (reference sequence). Between the trimmed V and J ends, which lost 0 bases and 2 bases, there was a span of 5 bases. The CDR3 runs 13 residues.